This passage covers 9 T cell receptor beta chains from one sample sequenced in a study of cytomegalovirus exposure and HLA in healthy donors (dated by TCRdb to about 2017). Receptor amplification or capture employed the immunoSEQ multiplex PCR assay. For the multiplex PCR, a mixture combining 60 forward primers for TCR Vbeta segments and 13 reverse primers for TCR Jbeta segments was used. TCRdb obtained this table from immuneACCESS and retained in-frame rearrangements with V and J assigned. These tables miss some clones; where compared with another copy, unresolved V genes account for less than half of the shortfall, and the remainder is unexplained. For this sample the table gives 210,000 or so clones, of which about three quarters were detected only once. 2.7% of the sample belongs to the ten largest clones. Sequencing was performed on PBMCs. The receptors originated from a woman between 55 and 75 years old in good health and CMV-seropositive.

J is TRBJ2-7 and V is TRBV5-5; D is unresolved. V dropped 0 bases and J dropped 0 bases, with 10 bases sitting between them. The length of the CDR3 is 15 residues. Germline CDR1 reads SGHKS; CDR2 reads YYEKEE (reference sequence). This chain's CDR3 is CASSLAVHSSYEQYF. DNA for the CDR3: TGTGCCAGCAGCTTGGCAGTTCACAGCTCCTACGAGCAGTACTTC.

This CDR3 is CSVQGQGEAFF. Here the CDR3 DNA reads TGCAGCGTTCAGGGCCAAGGTGAAGCTTTCTTT. The chain uses TRBV29-1 and TRBJ1-1; D might be TRBD1 (5 bases). Between the trimmed V and J ends, which lost 5 bases and 7 bases, there was a span of 11 bases. The CDR3 consists of 11 residues. The germline V gene encodes CDR1 SQVTM and CDR2 ANQGSEA.

The rearrangement links TRBV2 to TRBJ2-5; weak D call: TRBD2 (6 bases). The length of the CDR3 is 12 residues. V was pared by 7 bases and J by 4 bases, with 10 bases between. Germline V gives CDR1 SNHLY, CDR2 FYNNEI. In nucleotides, the CDR3 is TGTGCCAGCAAGGAGGGGATAGAGACCCAGTACTTC. Residues: CASKEGIETQYF.

The sample holds a few counts of this clone. This chain connects TRBV7-2 to TRBJ2-7, with 10 bases aligning to TRBD2. This CDR3 region has 13 residues. The V gene end was trimmed by 5 bases and the J gene end by 7 bases; junction bases not matched to a gene: 5. CDR1 is SGHTA and CDR2 is FQGNSA in the germline V gene. In DNA, the CDR3 is TGTGCCAGCAGCCCTAGCGGGGGAAGGGAGCAGTACTTC. Protein product: CASSPSGGREQYF.

Notes on this clone: The sample carries other DNA sequences with the same CDR3. The genes are TRBV7-9 and TRBJ1-2, with TRBD1 matching 7 bases. The CDR3 has 12 residues. V trimming: 5 bases; J trimming: 6 bases; junction bases outside the gene matches: 3. The germline CDR1 and CDR2 sequences are SEHNR and FQNEAQ (reference sequence). The CDR3 nucleotides are TGTGCCAGCAGCCCTACAGGGGATGGCTACACCTTC. As protein: CASSPTGDGYTF.

This clone was observed once. V is TRBV28 and J is TRBJ2-7, with 8 bases aligning to TRBD2. Germline CDR1 reads MDHEN; CDR2 reads SYDVKM. V was pared by 5 bases and J by 0 bases, with 6 bases of the junction left unmatched. This CDR3 region has 15 residues. CDR3 amino acids: CASSQSGSLSYEQYF. The CDR3 DNA is TGTGCCAGCAGTCAGAGCGGGAGCCTCTCCTACGAGCAGTACTTC.

This clone was seen just once. This chain joins TRBV18 and TRBJ2-7; 10 nucleotides line up with TRBD2. There are 14 residues in the CDR3. The V gene's germline CDR1 is KGHSH and CDR2 LQKENI. J gave up 3 bases and V 6 bases, and 5 bases lay outside the gene matches. The DNA for the CDR3 is TGTGCCAGCTCCGAGCGGGAGGGGAGCTACGAGCAGTACTTC. Amino acid sequence: CASSEREGSYEQYF.

The DNA for the CDR3 is TGCGCCAGCAGCTTAGCTATAGCGGGGGATAATACGCAGTATTTT. Amino acid sequence: CASSLAIAGDNTQYF. This chain links TRBV5-1 with TRBJ2-3; 9 positions match TRBD2. The V gene's germline CDR1 is SGHRS and CDR2 YFSETQ. The trim removed 2 bases at V and 7 bases at J, leaving 8 bases unmatched. This CDR3 contains 15 residues. Complete variable domain (other parts from reference TRBV5-1 and TRBJ2-3): KAGVTQTPRYLIKTRGQQVTLSCSPISGHRSVSWYQQTPGQGLQFLFEYFSETQRNKGNFPGRFSGRQFSNSRSEMNVSTLELGDSALYLCASSLAIAGDNTQYFGPGTRLTVL.

This clone was counted once. The chain combines TRBV5-6 with TRBJ2-7, with D possibly matching TRBD2 (7 bases). Germline lookup yields CDR1 SGHDT and CDR2 YYEEEE. V was cut by 4 bases and J by 2 bases, with 19 bases left in between. CDR3 length: 16 residues. The CDR3 is CASSGPGAGATYEQYF. CDR3 bases: TGTGCCAGCAGCGGCCCGGGCGCGGGGGCTACCTACGAGCAGTACTTC.